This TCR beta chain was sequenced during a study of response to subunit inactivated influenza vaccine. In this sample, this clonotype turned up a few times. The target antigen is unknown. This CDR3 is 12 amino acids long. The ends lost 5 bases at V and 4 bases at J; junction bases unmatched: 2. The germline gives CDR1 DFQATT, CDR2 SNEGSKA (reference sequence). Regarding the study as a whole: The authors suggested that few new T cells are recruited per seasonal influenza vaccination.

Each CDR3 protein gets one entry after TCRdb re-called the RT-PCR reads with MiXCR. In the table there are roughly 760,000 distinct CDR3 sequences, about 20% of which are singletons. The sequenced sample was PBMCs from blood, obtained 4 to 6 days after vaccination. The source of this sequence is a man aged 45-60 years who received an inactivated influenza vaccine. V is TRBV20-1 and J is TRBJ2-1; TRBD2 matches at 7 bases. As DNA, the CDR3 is TGCAGTGCTCCCGGGGGGTACAATGAGCAGTTCTTC. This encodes CSAPGGYNEQFF.